One and the same sample provided the 23 T cell receptor beta chains below, sequenced in a study of cytomegalovirus exposure and HLA in healthy donors. PCR used 60 Vbeta primers and 13 Jbeta primers. The data were produced by immunoSEQ multiplex PCR, yet TCRdb's version contains in-frame clones alone and is incomplete. Of 150,000 to 200,000 clones in the sample, roughly 80% were seen once. Source material: PBMCs. The receptors come from a woman between 25 and 40 years old in good health and CMV-seropositive.

Comment on this clone: An end of the junction differs from the germline gene, which may be a read error. The rearrangement uses TRBV19 and TRBJ1-1; D is unclear. The length of the CDR3 is 15 residues. Germline V gives CDR1 LNHDA, CDR2 SQIVND (reference sequence). The CDR3 coding sequence is TGTGCCAGTAGTTTTAGTTTTCCTCGGGAATTCCTAGGCGAATTT. Protein product: CASSFSFPREFLGEF. Variable domain in full (rest from reference TRBV19 and TRBJ1-1): DGGITQSPKYLFRKEGQNVTLSCEQNLNHDAMYWYRQDPGQGLRLIYYSQIVNDFQKGDIAEGYSVSREKKESFPLTVTSAQKNPTAFYLCASSFSFPREFLGEFGQGTRLTVV.

This chain links TRBV6-5 with TRBJ2-5; 7 nucleotides align to TRBD2. CDR1 is MNHEY and CDR2 is SVGAGI in the germline V gene. Trimming at V came to 5 bases and at J to 1 base, leaving 4 bases not matched to a gene. This CDR3 spans 14 amino acids. CDR3 sequence (DNA): TGTGCCAGCAGTCCGTGGACTAGCCAAGAGACCCAGTACTTC. Its protein is CASSPWTSQETQYF.

J is TRBJ2-2 and V is TRBV6-1; TRBD2 aligns across 7 bases. V lost 4 bases to trimming and J lost 6 bases; unmatched junction nucleotides: 5. The germline CDR1 and CDR2 sequences are MNHNS and SASEGT. There are 14 residues in the CDR3. CDR3 loop: CASSARTSAGELFF. CDR3 DNA sequence: TGTGCCAGCAGTGCTAGGACTAGTGCCGGGGAGCTGTTTTTT.

CDR3 amino acids: CASSDRRNTEAFF. The DNA of the CDR3 is TGCGCCAGCAGTGATCGGAGAAACACTGAAGCTTTCTTT. This sequence joins TRBV10-2 and TRBJ1-1; D is unresolved. Germline assignment: CDR1 WSHSY and CDR2 SAAADI. Trimming cost V 3 bases and J 2 bases, with 7 bases left between them. The length of the CDR3 is 13 residues.

V usage is TRBV29-1 and J usage is TRBJ2-1; TRBD2 matches at 8 bases. The trim removed 4 bases at V and 7 bases at J, leaving 12 bases unmatched. CDR3 length equals 15 residues. In germline, CDR1 is SQVTM, CDR2 ANQGSEA. The DNA for the CDR3 is TGCAGCGTTGTCCGCGGGGCGGGAGGAGGGAATGAGCAGTTCTTC. Amino acids: CSVVRGAGGGNEQFF.

The rearrangement uses TRBV7-8 and TRBJ1-5; TRBD1 aligns across 11 bases. With 5 bases clipped from V and 6 bases from J, the junction kept 9 bases outside the gene matches. The germline CDR1 and CDR2 sequences are SGHVS and FQNEAQ. This CDR3 spans 16 amino acids. In nucleotides, the CDR3 is TGTGCCAGCAGCGCCGGGGGGACAGGGGGTATTCAGCCCCAGCATTTT. Translated, it gives CASSAGGTGGIQPQHF.

In this sample, this clone turned up once. The chain uses TRBV7-8 and TRBJ1-5, with TRBD1 matching over 7 bases. The CDR3 covers 15 residues. CDR1 and CDR2 from the germline V gene are SGHVS and FQNEAQ. Unmatched junction bases numbered 1, after V lost 1 base and J lost 1 base. CDR3 in amino acids: CASSLEGASNQPQHF. DNA for the CDR3: TGTGCCAGCAGCTTAGAGGGGGCGAGCAATCAGCCCCAGCATTTT.

The genes are TRBV28 and TRBJ2-7; 7 nucleotides line up with TRBD1. This CDR3 comprises 14 residues. CDR1 MDHEN and CDR2 SYDVKM come from the germline V gene. Trimming cost V 6 bases and J 3 bases; bases outside gene matches: 8. DNA of the CDR3: TGTGCCAGCAGCGCAACCGGGACAGTCTACGAGCAGTACTTC. Translating gives CASSATGTVYEQYF.

The V gene is TRBV7-6, the J gene TRBJ1-3; D unresolved. The length of the CDR3 is 15 residues. The V end lost 5 bases, the J end lost 0 bases, and 11 bases lay between the germline ends. Germline values: CDR1 SGHVS, CDR2 FNYEAQ. DNA of the CDR3: TGTGCCAGCAGCCGAAACGAGGTCTCTGGAAACACCATATATTTT. Amino acids: CASSRNEVSGNTIYF.

V gene TRBV6-1 combines with J gene TRBJ1-5; 7 bases are shared with TRBD1. The trim removed 7 bases at V and 5 bases at J, leaving 11 bases unmatched. Germline V CDR1 and CDR2: MNHNS, SASEGT. This CDR3 region has 15 residues. The chain's CDR3 is CASTGTAAGDQPQHF. The DNA of the CDR3 is TGTGCCAGCACGGGGACAGCGGCCGGCGATCAGCCCCAGCATTTT.

The V and J genes are TRBV5-1 and TRBJ1-6; D is uncertain. Germline V gene lookup returns CDR1 SGHRS and CDR2 YFSETQ. The CDR3 runs 15 residues. The V gene lost 0 bases and the J gene lost 9 bases, with 13 bases spanning the gap. The CDR3 DNA sequence: TGCGCCAGCAGCTTGGATGAGGTATCGGGTTCACCCCTCCACTTT. Amino acids: CASSLDEVSGSPLHF.

The chain couples TRBV28 to TRBJ1-1, with no clear D. This CDR3 contains 14 residues. V was shortened by 6 bases and J by 10 bases, with 21 bases between the two germline ends. From germline, CDR1 is MDHEN and CDR2 SYDVKM. The CDR3 sequence: CASSSHSLSRLAFF. The CDR3 coding sequence is TGTGCCAGCAGCTCCCACTCATTATCTAGGTTAGCTTTCTTT.

The J gene is TRBJ2-6, the V gene TRBV9; no definite D call. The CDR3 has 15 residues. CDR1 and CDR2 from the germline V gene are SGDLS and YYNGEE. V lost 3 bases and J 2 bases, leaving 9 bases between the germline ends. The CDR3 is CASSAPGTGANVLTF. As DNA, the CDR3 is TGTGCCAGCAGCGCCCCAGGCACTGGGGCCAACGTCCTGACTTTC.

V and J are TRBV2 and TRBJ2-1; D is unresolved. This CDR3 spans 11 amino acids. Germline lookup yields CDR1 SNHLY and CDR2 FYNNEI. Trimming took off 5 bases at V and 8 bases at J, with 7 bases between the two ends. CDR3 sequence reads: CASSLEHEQFF. The CDR3 DNA reads as TGTGCCAGCAGTCTAGAGCATGAGCAGTTCTTC.

The chain links TRBV5-4 to TRBJ2-1, with 14 bases lining up with TRBD2. CDR1 is SGHNT, CDR2 YYREEE, per germline (reference sequence). V lost 0 bases to trimming and J lost 5 bases; unmatched junction nucleotides: 4. CDR3 length: 17 residues. This CDR3 reads CASSLELGLAGDNEQFF. In nucleotides, the CDR3 is TGTGCCAGCAGCTTGGAGTTGGGACTAGCGGGGGACAATGAGCAGTTCTTC.

The chain recombines TRBV7-9 with TRBJ2-3; 10 bases match TRBD2. The CDR3 length is 16 residues. V dropped 5 bases and J dropped 5; count of bases not matched to a gene: 10. Per the germline V gene, CDR1 is SEHNR and CDR2 is FQNEAQ (reference sequence). CDR3 protein: CASSTSGRAGGDTQYF. The CDR3 nucleotides are TGTGCCAGCAGCACCAGCGGGAGGGCCGGAGGAGATACGCAGTATTTT.

There are many counts of this clone. The V and J genes are TRBV2 and TRBJ1-4; D call uncertain. The CDR3 spans 16 residues. V lost 3 bases and J lost 4, with 15 bases in between. Germline V lookup: CDR1 SNHLY, CDR2 FYNNEI. CDR3 in amino acids: CASSDLIEGFNEKLFF. CDR3 in DNA: TGTGCCAGCAGTGATCTCATCGAGGGTTTTAATGAAAAACTGTTTTTT.

The rearrangement links TRBV11-2 to TRBJ2-5; D gene ambiguous. CDR3 length equals 15 residues. Germline CDR1 is SGHAT and CDR2 is FQNNGV. V was pared by 1 base and J by 5 bases, with 14 bases between. CDR3 bases: TGTGCCAGCAGCTTAGCCCGGCGACATGAGGAGACCCAGTACTTC. This encodes CASSLARRHEETQYF. Together with reference TRBV11-2 and TRBJ2-5, the CDR3 gives the full variable domain: EAGVAQSPRYKIIEKRQSVAFWCNPISGHATLYWYQQILGQGPKLLIQFQNNGVVDDSQLPKDRFSAERLKGVDSTLKIQPAKLEDSAVYLCASSLARRHEETQYFGPGTRLLVL.

J is TRBJ2-5 and V is TRBV5-1; D possibly corresponds to TRBD1 (6 bases). The CDR3 is 15 residues long. The V end lost 2 bases, the J end lost 3 bases, and 14 bases lay between the germline ends. The germline V gene encodes CDR1 SGHRS and CDR2 YFSETQ. The CDR3 bases are TGCGCCAGCAGCTTAGATGGGGGACATAAAGAGACCCAGTACTTC. Its translation is CASSLDGGHKETQYF.

This clone was recorded a few times. V is TRBV9 and J is TRBJ2-7, with D maybe TRBD1 (6 bases). The CDR3 consists of 15 residues. The ends were cut back, 0 bases at V and 3 bases at J, with 13 bases in the middle. Per the germline V gene, CDR1 is SGDLS and CDR2 is YYNGEE. The CDR3 loop is CASSVGGQGIYEQYF. The CDR3 DNA follows: TGTGCCAGCAGCGTAGGCGGGCAGGGGATCTACGAGCAGTACTTC.

This clone occurred once. The chain links TRBV7-9 to TRBJ1-5; weak D call: TRBD1 (6 bases). This CDR3 region has 14 residues. The ends were cut back, 1 base at V and 7 bases at J, with 11 bases in the middle. Germline values: CDR1 SEHNR, CDR2 FQNEAQ (reference sequence). The CDR3 sequence: CASSLGDIGQPQHF. As DNA, the CDR3 is TGTGCCAGCAGCTTAGGGGACATTGGACAGCCCCAGCATTTT.

This clone was seen just once. V gene TRBV6-1 combines with J gene TRBJ1-5; tentatively, D is TRBD1 (5 bases). The germline CDR1 and CDR2 sequences are MNHNS and SASEGT. The CDR3 extends over 17 amino acids. Trimming removed 4 bases at V and 0 bases at J, with 16 bases between. CDR3 nucleotides: TGTGCCAGCAGTGTAGGGGCAGGGCCCTATAGCAATCAGCCCCAGCATTTT. Its translation is CASSVGAGPYSNQPQHF.

The rearrangement joins TRBV28 to TRBJ2-3; D perhaps matches TRBD2 (5 bases). This CDR3 is built from 16 residues. The ends were cut back, 1 base at V and 4 bases at J, with 15 bases in the middle. The germline V gene has CDR1 MDHEN and CDR2 SYDVKM. CDR3 sequence reads: CASSLSDWGTSDTQYF. As DNA, the CDR3 is TGTGCCAGCAGTTTATCGGACTGGGGAACCTCAGATACGCAGTATTTT. The whole variable domain, remainder taken from reference TRBV28 and TRBJ2-3, is DVKVTQSSRYLVKRTGEKVFLECVQDMDHENMFWYRQDPGLGLRLIYFSYDVKMKEKGDIPEGYSVSREKKERFSLILESASTNQTSMYLCASSLSDWGTSDTQYFGPGTRLTVL.